The 19 T cell receptor beta chains reported below all come from one sample, sequenced in a study of CD8+CD57+ T cells in acquired aplastic anemia. TCR beta VDJ combinations and CDR3 sequences were profiled from genomic DNA. MiXCR, run by TCRdb on the reads, gives a single entry per CDR3 protein. The repertoire includes approximately 57,000 distinct CDR3 sequences, just over 55% of them detected once, and approximately 15% sits in the top ten. Those patients picked for sequencing had displayed CD8+CD57+ cell expansion on flow cytometry. The sequenced material came from sorted CD4+, CD8+, or CD8+CD57+ T cells (not recorded which) from PBMCs. The receptors here all came from a human donor with aplastic anemia.

The chain joins TRBV15 to TRBJ1-1; D call uncertain. Germline loops: CDR1 LNHNV, CDR2 YYDKDF (reference sequence). The V end was cut by 3 bases, the J end by 3 bases, with 11 bases between. The CDR3 totals 14 residues. The CDR3 spells CATSSVDGDTEAFF. The CDR3 bases are TGTGCCACCAGCAGCGTAGACGGAGACACTGAAGCTTTCTTT. Drawing the rest from reference TRBV15 and TRBJ1-1, the complete variable domain is DAMVIQNPRYQVTQFGKPVTLSCSQTLNHNVMYWYQQKSSQAPKLLFHYYDKDFNNEADTPDNFQSRRPNTSFCFLDIRSPGLGDTAMYLCATSSVDGDTEAFFGQGTRLTVV.

This clonotype appeared a few times. V is TRBV11-2 and J is TRBJ1-4; 12 nucleotides agree with TRBD1. Germline CDR1 is SGHAT and CDR2 is FQNNGV. The CDR3 extends over 16 amino acids. The V segment lost 5 bases and the J segment 3 bases; nucleotides outside the gene matches: 4. DNA for the CDR3: TGTGCCAGCAGCGTGGGACAGGGGGCGGCTAATGAAAAACTGTTTTTT. This gives the protein CASSVGQGAANEKLFF.

The V call is TRBV10-3, the J call TRBJ1-4; 8 positions match TRBD1. CDR1 and CDR2 (germline): ENHRY, SYGVKD. The CDR3 sequence is 13 residues long. Trimming cost V 6 bases and J 8 bases; bases outside gene matches: 5. The CDR3 sequence: CAIRDREEEKLFF. CDR3 nucleotides: TGTGCCATCAGGGACAGGGAGGAGGAAAAACTGTTTTTT.

V usage is TRBV20-1 and J usage is TRBJ1-4; 9 bases line up with TRBD1. This CDR3 has 15 residues. Germline V CDR1 and CDR2: DFQATT, SNEGSKA (reference sequence). The V segment lost 0 bases and the J segment 8 bases; nucleotides outside the gene matches: 7. CDR3 residues: CSAREWDRVGEKLFF. The CDR3 region has the DNA TGCAGTGCTAGAGAATGGGACAGGGTAGGGGAAAAACTGTTTTTT.

Comments on this clonotype: Germline and junction disagree at one end, which may indicate a read error. V and J are TRBV25-1 and TRBJ1-1; no clear D. The germline CDR1 and CDR2 sequences are MGHDK and SYGVNS. The CDR3 length is 14 residues. The chain's CDR3 is CASGESFMNTEAFF. The CDR3 DNA reads as TGTGCCAGCGGTGAATCCTTTATGAACACTGAAGCTTTCTTT.

This clonotype was counted at least ten times. The CDR3 nucleotides read TGTGCCAGCATGGGCCTCGACAGGGGAAATGAGCAGTTCTTC. Translating gives CASMGLDRGNEQFF. V gene TRBV6-2 or TRBV6-3 combines with J gene TRBJ2-1, with TRBD1 matching 8 bases. V trimming: 7 bases; J trimming: 7 bases; junction bases outside the gene matches: 9. CDR1 and CDR2 (germline): MNHEY, SVGEGT. The CDR3 length is 14 residues.

This clonotype appeared many times. V usage is TRBV13 and J usage is TRBJ2-7, with TRBD1 matching 11 bases. Germline trimming cut 5 bases from V and 0 bases from J; bases unmatched to any gene: 6. This CDR3 region has 16 residues. In germline, CDR1 is PRHDT, CDR2 FYEKMQ (reference sequence). CDR3 in amino acids: CASSEGQGVGSYEQYF. The CDR3 coding sequence is TGTGCCAGCAGCGAGGGACAGGGGGTGGGCTCCTACGAGCAGTACTTC.

This chain links TRBV29-1 with TRBJ2-2; D is possibly TRBD1 (5 bases). V shed 5 bases and J shed 4 bases, with 14 bases lying between them. This CDR3 contains 14 residues. CDR1 is SQVTM and CDR2 is ANQGSEA in the germline V gene. CDR3 in DNA: TGCAGCGTTAGGGCAGGGTCGAGCACCGGGGAGCTGTTTTTT. The encoded protein is CSVRAGSSTGELFF.

This clonotype was detected many times. For the CDR3, the DNA is TGTGCCAGCAGCGGATTAGGGCTAGCGGGGGGTTTCTCCTACAATGAGCAGTTCTTC. Protein sequence: CASSGLGLAGGFSYNEQFF. J is TRBJ2-1 and V is TRBV9; TRBD2 agrees at 11 bases. J gave up 0 bases and V 3 bases, and 11 bases lay outside the gene matches. The CDR3 length is 19 residues. Germline V CDR1 and CDR2: SGDLS, YYNGEE.

The chain recombines TRBV10-3 with TRBJ2-5, with D perhaps TRBD1 (6 bases). V gave up 3 bases and J gave up 7 bases, with 15 bases separating them. The germline CDR1 and CDR2 sequences are ENHRY and SYGVKD. The CDR3 sequence is 14 residues long. The chain's CDR3 is CAISETGLVRTQYF. For the CDR3, the DNA is TGTGCCATCAGTGAAACAGGGTTGGTTCGGACCCAGTACTTC.

This clonotype has only one observation. The rearrangement uses TRBV29-1 and TRBJ1-2; perhaps TRBD1 as D (5 bases). The CDR3 is 14 amino acids. Trimming shortened V by 1 base and J by 0 bases, and 9 bases separated the two germline ends. Germline values: CDR1 SQVTM, CDR2 ANQGSEA. The CDR3 protein is CSVEGDGANYGYTF. The CDR3 coding sequence is TGCAGCGTTGAAGGGGACGGCGCTAACTATGGCTACACCTTC.

The rearrangement joins TRBV7-8 to TRBJ2-5, with D perhaps being TRBD1 or TRBD2 (5 bases each). The CDR3 length is 13 residues. CDR1 is SGHVS and CDR2 is FQNEAQ in the germline V gene. Trimming took off 5 bases at V and 4 bases at J, with 11 bases between the two ends. In nucleotides, the CDR3 is TGTGCCAGCAGCCCCGCTGGGGGAGAGACCCAGTACTTC. Its translation is CASSPAGGETQYF. Together with reference TRBV7-8 and TRBJ2-5, the CDR3 gives the full variable domain: GAGVSQSPRYKVAKRGQDVALRCDPISGHVSLFWYQQALGQGPEFLTYFQNEAQLDKSGLPSDRFFAERPEGSVSTLKIQRTQQEDSAVYLCASSPAGGETQYFGPGTRLLVL.

This clonotype was found many times. The chain is built from TRBV4-2 and TRBJ1-3, with a possible D match to TRBD1 (5 bases). Trimming pared 0 bases from V and 4 bases from J, leaving 10 bases between. This CDR3 contains 15 residues. Germline V gene sequence: CDR1 LGHNA, CDR2 YNFKEQ. This chain's CDR3 is CASSQDRDSGNTIYF. CDR3 nucleotide sequence: TGTGCCAGCAGCCAAGACAGGGATTCCGGAAACACCATATATTTT.

This clonotype has ten or more counts. The chain has TRBV3-1 and TRBJ2-1, with 15 bases aligning to TRBD2. The CDR3 spans 20 residues. V lost 0 bases to trimming and J lost 4 bases; unmatched junction nucleotides: 10. Germline V lookup: CDR1 LGHDT, CDR2 YNNKEL (reference sequence). The CDR3 DNA reads as TGTGCCAGCAGCCAAGAGTGGACTAGCGGGGGGGCCAATGAATACAATGAGCAGTTCTTC. Encoded protein: CASSQEWTSGGANEYNEQFF.

This clonotype appeared a few times. The V and J genes are TRBV7-9 and TRBJ2-1, with D perhaps matching TRBD2 (5 bases). Between the trimmed V and J ends, which lost 8 bases and 5 bases, there was a span of 10 bases. Germline lookup yields CDR1 SEHNR and CDR2 FQNEAQ (reference sequence). The CDR3 has 12 amino acids. CDR3 protein: CASAGADNEQFF. CDR3 nucleotide sequence: TGTGCCAGCGCCGGAGCGGACAATGAGCAGTTCTTC.

The CDR3 here is CSVEGQGLYEQYV. CDR3 DNA: TGCAGCGTTGAGGGGCAGGGACTCTACGAGCAGTACGTC. The V gene is TRBV29-1, the J gene TRBJ2-7; perhaps TRBD2 as D (6 bases). Germline V gives CDR1 SQVTM, CDR2 ANQGSEA. V shed 3 bases and J shed 3 bases, with 12 bases lying between them. CDR3 length: 13 amino acids.

At least ten counts were recorded for this clonotype. The chain has TRBV9 and TRBJ1-1; perhaps TRBD1 as D (6 bases). Germline assignment: CDR1 SGDLS and CDR2 YYNGEE. Between the trimmed V and J ends, which lost 3 bases and 6 bases, there was a span of 18 bases. CDR3 length: 15 amino acids. The CDR3 loop reads CASSGGTGSMSEAFF. CDR3 DNA: TGTGCCAGCAGCGGAGGAACAGGGTCTATGTCTGAAGCTTTCTTT.

This clonotype was picked up many times. The chain couples TRBV11-2 to TRBJ1-1; weak D call: TRBD1 (6 bases). Germline assignment: CDR1 SGHAT and CDR2 FQNNGV. The ends were cut back, 5 bases at V and 3 bases at J, with 19 bases in the middle. This CDR3 contains 16 residues. The CDR3 DNA reads TGTGCCAGCAGCCCCCTGGGGGAGGGGGGATACACTGAAGCTTTCTTT. As protein: CASSPLGEGGYTEAFF. Drawing the rest from reference TRBV11-2 and TRBJ1-1, the complete variable domain is EAGVAQSPRYKIIEKRQSVAFWCNPISGHATLYWYQQILGQGPKLLIQFQNNGVVDDSQLPKDRFSAERLKGVDSTLKIQPAKLEDSAVYLCASSPLGEGGYTEAFFGQGTRLTVV.

The chain couples TRBV7-3 to TRBJ2-5; 11 nucleotides align to TRBD2. Germline CDR1 reads SGHTA; CDR2 reads FQGTGA. The CDR3 spans 15 residues. The V segment lost 1 base and the J segment 6 bases; nucleotides outside the gene matches: 4. The CDR3: CASSLSTSGRQTQYF. CDR3 DNA: TGTGCCAGCAGCTTAAGTACTAGCGGGAGACAGACCCAGTACTTC.